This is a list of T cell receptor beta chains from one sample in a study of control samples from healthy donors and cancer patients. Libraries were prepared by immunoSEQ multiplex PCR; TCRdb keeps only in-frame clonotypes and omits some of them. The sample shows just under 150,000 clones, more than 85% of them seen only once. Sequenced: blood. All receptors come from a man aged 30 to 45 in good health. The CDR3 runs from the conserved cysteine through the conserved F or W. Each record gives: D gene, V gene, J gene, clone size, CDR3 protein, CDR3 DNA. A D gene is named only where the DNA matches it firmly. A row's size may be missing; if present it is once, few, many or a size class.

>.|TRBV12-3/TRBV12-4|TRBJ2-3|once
CASSLSSNTQYF
TGTGCCAGCAGTTTATCCTCGAATACGCAGTATTTT
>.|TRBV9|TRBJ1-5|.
CASSVGATGGPQHF
TGTGCCAGCAGCGTAGGCGCCACCGGTGGGCCCCAGCATTTT
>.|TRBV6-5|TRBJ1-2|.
CASSYRGDVDGYTF
TGTGCCAGCAGTTACAGGGGAGATGTCGATGGCTACACCTTC
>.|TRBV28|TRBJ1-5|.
CASSPRTIQPQHF
TGTGCCAGCAGCCCTCGGACTATTCAGCCCCAGCATTTT
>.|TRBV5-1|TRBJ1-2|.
CASSLEWTDYGYTF
TGCGCCAGCAGCTTGGAGTGGACGGACTATGGCTACACCTTC
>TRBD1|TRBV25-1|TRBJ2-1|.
CASSEYPPTGGHTGEQFF
TGTGCCAGCAGTGAATACCCCCCGACAGGGGGCCACACGGGTGAGCAGTTCTTC
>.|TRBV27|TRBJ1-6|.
CASSSNSRGAYNSPLHF
TGTGCCAGCAGTTCAAACTCCAGGGGCGCTTATAATTCACCCCTCCACTTT
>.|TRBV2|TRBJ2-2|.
CASVRTANTGELFF
TGTGCCAGCGTACGGACAGCGAACACCGGGGAGCTGTTTTTT
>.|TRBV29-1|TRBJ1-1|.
CSGGRRNTEAFF
TGCAGCGGAGGGAGGCGGAACACTGAAGCTTTCTTT
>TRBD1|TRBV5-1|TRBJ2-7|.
CASSLEGRQGGYEQYF
TGCGCCAGCAGCTTGGAGGGGAGACAGGGCGGCTACGAGCAGTACTTC
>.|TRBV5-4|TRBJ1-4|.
CASSAVNEKLFF
TGTGCCAGCAGCGCCGTTAATGAAAAACTGTTTTTT
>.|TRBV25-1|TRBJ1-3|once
CASSHRVSGNTIYF
TGTGCCAGCAGTCACAGGGTTTCTGGAAACACCATATATTTT
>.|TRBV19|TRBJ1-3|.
CASSNLGSGNTIYF
TGTGCCAGTAGCAATCTAGGGAGCGGAAACACCATATATTTT
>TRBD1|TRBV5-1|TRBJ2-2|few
CASRSGTGVPGELFF
TGCGCCAGCAGGTCCGGGACAGGTGTCCCCGGGGAGCTGTTTTTT
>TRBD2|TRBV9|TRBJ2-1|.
CASSPLAGGYNEQFF
TGTGCCAGCAGCCCCTTAGCGGGGGGGTACAATGAGCAGTTCTTC
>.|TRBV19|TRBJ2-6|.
CASSIGGLGANVLTF
TGTGCCAGTAGTATAGGGGGGCTAGGGGCCAACGTCCTGACTTTC
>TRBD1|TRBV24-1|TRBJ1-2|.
CATSDATGGSYYGYTF
TGTGCCACCAGTGATGCCACAGGGGGCTCTTACTATGGCTACACCTTC
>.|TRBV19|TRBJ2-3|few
CAVAGLITQYF
TGTGCCGTCGCCGGGCTAATTACGCAGTATTTT
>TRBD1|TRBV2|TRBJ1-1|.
CASSETGTGMTEAFF
TGTGCCAGCAGTGAAACCGGGACAGGGATGACTGAAGCTTTCTTT
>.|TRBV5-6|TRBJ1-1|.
CASSFTGVAEAFF
TGTGCCAGCAGCTTCACGGGGGTCGCTGAAGCTTTCTTT
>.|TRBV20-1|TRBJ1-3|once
CSARSGNTIYF
TGCAGTGCTAGGTCTGGAAACACCATATATTTT
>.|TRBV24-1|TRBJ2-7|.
CATSDGSLIEQYF
TGTGCCACCAGTGACGGCAGCCTTATCGAGCAGTACTTC
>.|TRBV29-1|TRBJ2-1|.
CSVETGRGLNEQFF
TGCAGCGTTGAAACGGGTAGGGGCTTGAATGAGCAGTTCTTC
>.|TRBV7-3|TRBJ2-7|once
CASSADGAAYEQYF
TGTGCCAGCAGCGCGGACGGAGCTGCCTACGAGCAGTACTTC
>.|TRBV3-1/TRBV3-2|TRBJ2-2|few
CASSQSPGTGELFF
TGTGCCAGCAGCCAGTCACCGGGCACCGGGGAGCTGTTTTTT
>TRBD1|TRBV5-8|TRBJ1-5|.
CASSLGRTGGQPQHF
TGTGCCAGCAGCTTGGGTAGGACAGGCGGCCAACCCCAGCATTTT